This T cell receptor (beta chain) was profiled in a study of blood T cell repertoires in COVID-19. Study information: Specimens from acute and convalescent COVID-19 originated in the United States, Italy and Spain. From T cells, B-cell-depleted T cells, or PBMCs came the material, which was cDNA or gDNA.

Under the authors' procedure: Counts of nucleated cells, estimated from reference gene primer amplification, were obtained. The repertoire was sequenced with immunoSEQ multiplex PCR; TCRdb's copy has only in-frame clones and lacks some. V and J calls and clone size are given by that table; D and trimming were obtained from the DNA. Among approximately 130,000 clones listed, around 89% were seen once. This CDR3 has 13 amino acids. After removal of 6 bases from V and 4 bases from J, the junction contained 2 bases not matched to a gene. The V gene is TRBV12-3 or TRBV12-4, the J gene TRBJ1-5, with TRBD1 identical over 8 bases. The sequencing input was peripheral blood. The sequence was obtained from a man aged 50 to 60 with acute or convalescent COVID-19. The CDR3 DNA sequence: TGTGCCAGCAGGGGACAGGCGAATCAGCCCCAGCATTTT. Its protein is CASRGQANQPQHF.